This entry describes one T cell receptor beta chain. The sample belongs to a study of blood T cell repertoires in COVID-19. Study-wide background: Both acute and convalescent COVID-19 samples were obtained from the United States, Italy and Spain.

How the authors handled the data: Amplifying reference gene primers gave estimates of nucleated cell counts. TCRdb's copy holds only in-frame clones and misses some; the assay was immunoSEQ multiplex PCR. V and J calls plus clone size are reproduced from that table; the DNA served to infer D and trimming. The sample consists of some 140,000 clones, roughly 77% of them appearing once. Enrolment of Seattle patients took place during active infection, and they were followed longitudinally. This TCR was recovered from a woman aged 65 to 85 with COVID-19, enrolled during active disease. The sequenced material came from peripheral blood.

The CDR3 nucleotides read TGTGCCAGTAGTATCCTAGTGGGAGGGGGCAATCAGCCCCAGCATTTT. This encodes CASSILVGGGNQPQHF. This chain joins TRBV19 and TRBJ1-5, with a weak D call TRBD1 (5 bases). V lost 3 bases and J lost 2, with 14 bases in between. The germline gives CDR1 LNHDA, CDR2 SQIVND (reference sequence). CDR3 length: 16 amino acids.